These 30 T cell receptor beta chains were sequenced from one sample in a study of beta chain features in type 1 diabetes. Study-level findings and limits: All four CD4+ subsets from Type 1 diabetes patients carried moderately but significantly shorter TCRB CDR3s.

The antigens for these receptors are not known. As every portion of the isolated RNA was reverse transcribed, the sequencing read expressed TCRB transcripts. Assay used: immunoSEQ multiplex PCR; TCRdb lists only in-frame clones, some missing. The sample lists 95,000 to 150,000 clones; roughly 15% were seen once. The specimen was central memory CD4+ T cells from blood. The receptors were gathered from a young man with type 1 diabetes.

There are a few counts of this clone. The V call is TRBV29-1, the J call TRBJ2-3; D might be TRBD1 (6 bases). The CDR3 length is 14 residues. In germline, CDR1 is SQVTM, CDR2 ANQGSEA. Trimming took off 7 bases at V and 3 bases at J, with 17 bases between the two ends. CDR3 in amino acids: CSARNGQSTDTQYF. Here the CDR3 DNA reads TGCAGCGCCCGGAACGGACAGTCAACAGATACGCAGTATTTT.

The V and J genes are TRBV27 and TRBJ2-1; TRBD1 matches 10 bases. In germline, CDR1 is MNHEY, CDR2 SMNVEV (reference sequence). The CDR3 has 14 residues. V lost 7 bases, J lost 8 bases, and 8 bases stayed unmatched. For the CDR3, the DNA is TGTGCCAGCAAACCGGGACAGGGGTGGGATGAGCAGTTCTTC. Translated, it gives CASKPGQGWDEQFF.

In this sample, this clone turned up once. The chain carries TRBV4-3 and TRBJ2-3; 12 bases match TRBD2. Germline V gene data show CDR1 as LGHNA and CDR2 as YSLEER. CDR3 length: 17 amino acids. The V and J ends lost 0 bases and 6 bases, in that order; junction bases with no gene match: 7. The chain's CDR3 is CASSQDVASGGADTQYF. CDR3 bases: TGCGCCAGCAGCCAAGATGTAGCTAGCGGGGGGGCGGATACGCAGTATTTT.

Ten or more counts support this clone. The chain is built from TRBV6-5 and TRBJ1-4; 8 nucleotides align to TRBD1. Germline CDR1 reads MNHEY; CDR2 reads SVGAGI. The CDR3 covers 15 residues. With 0 bases clipped from V and 7 bases from J, the junction kept 4 bases outside the gene matches. The CDR3 is CASSYSGTGSEKLFF. The CDR3 DNA reads as TGTGCCAGCAGTTACTCCGGGACAGGATCTGAAAAACTGTTTTTT.

The chain recombines TRBV4-3 with TRBJ1-2; the D gene is possibly TRBD1 (6 bases). Per the germline V gene, CDR1 is LGHNA and CDR2 is YSLEER. The CDR3 runs to 16 residues. The ends were cut back, 0 bases at V and 2 bases at J, with 13 bases in the middle. The CDR3 protein is CASSQEWTDQNYGYTF. CDR3 nucleotides: TGCGCCAGCAGCCAAGAGTGGACAGACCAGAACTATGGCTACACCTTC.

This clone was recorded a few times. The chain combines TRBV7-2 with TRBJ2-1, with 8 bases identical to TRBD2. CDR3 size: 16 residues. Germline loops: CDR1 SGHTA, CDR2 FQGNSA. J gave up 7 bases and V 5 bases, and 13 bases lay outside the gene matches. In DNA form, the CDR3 reads TGTGCCAGCAGCCAAGACCCAAGCGGGGGAATGAATGAGCAGTTCTTC. This gives the protein CASSQDPSGGMNEQFF.

This chain links TRBV7-2 with TRBJ2-5, with D tentatively TRBD1 or TRBD2 (6 bases each). In germline, CDR1 is SGHTA, CDR2 FQGNSA. Trimming stripped 3 bases from V and 5 bases from J, with 10 bases between. The CDR3 consists of 13 residues. CDR3 bases: TGTGCCAGCAGCTTCGGGGGCCGGGAGACCCAGTACTTC. Translating gives CASSFGGRETQYF. Using reference TRBV7-2 and TRBJ2-5 for the parts outside the CDR3, the full variable domain is GAGVSQSPSNKVTEKGKDVELRCDPISGHTALYWYRQSLGQGLEFLIYFQGNSAPDKSGLPSDRFSAERTGGSVSTLTIQRTQQEDSAVYLCASSFGGRETQYFGPGTRLLVL.

The V call is TRBV18, the J call TRBJ2-5; TRBD1 or TRBD2 may be the D gene (7 bases each). The last part of the DNA fits TRBJ2-7 better; the J call may be wrong. Germline assignment: CDR1 KGHSH and CDR2 LQKENI. The CDR3 is made up of 15 amino acids. The CDR3, as DNA: TGTGCCAGCTCAACAGGGGAGGGGTTTCCCTACGAGCAGTACTTC. Translating gives CASSTGEGFPYEQYF.

This clone was counted ten times or more. The J gene is TRBJ2-7, the V gene TRBV18, with TRBD2 as a possible D gene (5 bases). CDR3 size: 13 residues. V was shortened by 2 bases and J by 7 bases, with 12 bases between the two germline ends. Germline CDR1 KGHSH, CDR2 LQKENI. The DNA for the CDR3 is TGTGCCAGCTCACCATTATCCGGGGTTGAGCAGTACTTC. This sequence encodes CASSPLSGVEQYF.

Regarding this clone: A single base separates this from a much larger clone, so it may be a read error. Other nucleotide sequences from this sample produce the same CDR3. V and J are TRBV7-9 and TRBJ1-5; no firm D call. The CDR3 extends over 12 amino acids. Germline values: CDR1 SEHNR, CDR2 FQNEAQ (reference sequence). The V and J ends lost 2 bases and 6 bases respectively, with 5 bases between them. The CDR3 coding sequence is TGTGCCAGCAGCTTACTGGGTCAGCCCCAGCATTTT. Amino acids: CASSLLGQPQHF.

Concerning this clone itself: Relative to the germline gene, one junction end is altered; a read error may explain this. This sequence joins TRBV7-2 and TRBJ2-7, with D possibly matching TRBD2 (6 bases). The V gene's germline CDR1 is SGHTA and CDR2 FQGNSA. The CDR3 is 14 amino acids. Here the CDR3 reads CASSENLASYEQYF. In DNA, the CDR3 is TGCGCCAGCAGCGAAAACCTAGCGAGCTACGAGCAGTACTTC. Full variable domain (rest looked up from reference TRBV7-2 and TRBJ2-7): GAGVSQSPSNKVTEKGKDVELRCDPISGHTALYWYRQSLGQGLEFLIYFQGNSAPDKSGLPSDRFSAERTGGSVSTLTIQRTQQEDSAVYLCASSENLASYEQYFGPGTRLTVT.

This clone was counted many times. Other DNA sequences in this specimen translate into the identical CDR3. The genes are TRBV9 and TRBJ2-7, with D tentatively TRBD1 or TRBD2 (5 bases each). This CDR3 is built from 13 residues. V lost 1 base and J 5 bases, leaving 10 bases between the germline ends. Germline V gene data show CDR1 as SGDLS and CDR2 as YYNGEE. CDR3 sequence reads: CASSVRGVDEQYF. The CDR3 DNA reads as TGTGCCAGCAGCGTAAGAGGGGTCGACGAGCAGTACTTC.

V gene TRBV6-1 combines with J gene TRBJ1-6; TRBD1 agrees at 9 bases. Trimming cost V 5 bases and J 8 bases; bases outside gene matches: 1. Germline V CDR1 and CDR2: MNHNS, SASEGT. The CDR3 extends over 13 amino acids. The DNA for the CDR3 is TGTGCCAGCAGTTGGGACAGGGATTCACCCCTCCACTTT. Encoded protein: CASSWDRDSPLHF.

This clone was seen repeatedly, ten times or more. V and J are TRBV29-1 and TRBJ1-2; 7 positions agree with TRBD1. Germline V gives CDR1 SQVTM, CDR2 ANQGSEA. The trim removed 3 bases at V and 2 bases at J, leaving 9 bases unmatched. The CDR3 consists of 15 residues. The CDR3, as DNA: TGCAGCGTTGATAGAGCGGGACAGCCGAACTATGGCTACACCTTC. It codes for CSVDRAGQPNYGYTF.

The chain combines TRBV15 with TRBJ2-7, with 8 bases identical to TRBD1. The J segment lost 3 bases and the V segment lost 0 bases, leaving 4 bases of the junction unmatched. Germline V lookup: CDR1 LNHNV, CDR2 YYDKDF (reference sequence). The CDR3 sequence is 15 residues long. CDR3 sequence: CATSRDFGQGYEQYF. The CDR3 nucleotides read TGTGCCACCAGCAGAGATTTCGGACAGGGCTACGAGCAGTACTTC.

The chain joins TRBV5-1 to TRBJ1-5, with 7 bases matching TRBD1. The CDR3 contains 13 residues. Germline CDR1 reads SGHRS; CDR2 reads YFSETQ. V lost 3 bases, J lost 5 bases, and 2 bases stayed unmatched. Here the CDR3 reads CASSYDRDQPQHF. The CDR3 DNA follows: TGCGCCAGCAGCTATGACAGGGATCAGCCCCAGCATTTT.

On this clone itself: This CDR3 is also generated by other DNA sequences in the sample. V is TRBV7-6 and J is TRBJ2-2; 9 bases fit TRBD1. The germline gives CDR1 SGHVS, CDR2 FNYEAQ. The V and J ends lost 5 bases and 2 bases, in that order; junction bases with no gene match: 3. The CDR3 covers 15 residues. CDR3 in amino acids: CASSLQGANTGELFF. For the CDR3, the DNA is TGTGCCAGCAGCCTACAGGGGGCAAACACCGGGGAGCTGTTTTTT.

The J gene is TRBJ2-5, the V gene TRBV6-1; 8 nucleotides agree with TRBD1. The DNA end is more similar to TRBJ2-7, so the J call may be wrong. Germline V lookup: CDR1 MNHNS, CDR2 SASEGT. This CDR3 comprises 15 residues. The CDR3 sequence: CASRPTGGVSYEQYF. CDR3 nucleotide sequence: TGTGCCAGCAGGCCCACAGGGGGAGTTTCCTACGAGCAGTACTTC.

This clone was observed at least ten times. The gene calls are TRBV4-3 and TRBJ2-2; 9 bases line up with TRBD1. J gave up 4 bases and V 8 bases, and 8 bases lay outside the gene matches. The CDR3 is 15 amino acids. Germline V CDR1 and CDR2: LGHNA, YSLEER. Here the CDR3 reads CASARETGGTGELFF. The CDR3 DNA reads TGCGCCAGCGCCAGAGAGACAGGGGGCACCGGGGAGCTGTTTTTT.

The chain employs TRBV6-6 and TRBJ2-3; TRBD2 agrees at 11 bases. V shed 6 bases and J 8 bases; nucleotides not matched to a gene: 10. The CDR3 loop spans 15 amino acids. Germline V CDR1 and CDR2: MNHNY, SVGAGI (reference sequence). CDR3 DNA: TGTGCCAGCAGCTTGACTAGCGGGGTGCATGGTACGCAGTATTTT. Its translation: CASSLTSGVHGTQYF.

The chain links TRBV28 to TRBJ1-2; TRBD1 might be the D (5 bases). Trimming took off 6 bases at V and 6 bases at J, with 11 bases between the two ends. The CDR3 loop spans 12 amino acids. Germline CDR1 is MDHEN and CDR2 is SYDVKM. The CDR3: CASRLDKNGYTF. CDR3 nucleotide sequence: TGTGCCAGCAGATTGGACAAGAATGGCTACACCTTC.

This clone was picked up a small number of times. This chain uses TRBV2 with TRBJ1-6; D is unclear. Trimming left V 8 bases short and J 4 bases short, with 3 bases between. The CDR3 sequence is 11 residues long. The germline gives CDR1 SNHLY, CDR2 FYNNEI. CDR3 protein: CASGYNSPLHF. For the CDR3, the DNA is TGTGCCAGCGGATATAATTCACCCCTCCACTTT.

The rearrangement links TRBV9 to TRBJ2-1, with 10 bases aligning to TRBD2. V dropped 0 bases and J dropped 11; count of bases not matched to a gene: 11. CDR1 is SGDLS, CDR2 YYNGEE, per germline. CDR3 size: 16 residues. This CDR3 is CASSVAPSGGEAQQFF. CDR3 in DNA: TGTGCCAGCAGCGTAGCCCCTAGCGGGGGCGAAGCTCAGCAGTTCTTC.

The chain links TRBV2 to TRBJ1-2; the D gene is possibly TRBD1 (6 bases). Germline CDR1 and CDR2: SNHLY and FYNNEI. Trimming left V 7 bases short and J 4 bases short, with 25 bases between. The length of the CDR3 is 17 residues. CDR3 residues: CASNTGLLGIDGYGYTF. The DNA of the CDR3 is TGTGCCAGCAACACAGGGCTGCTCGGGATAGATGGCTATGGCTACACCTTC.

The chain couples TRBV19 to TRBJ2-4, with D hard to call. Per germline, CDR1 LNHDA and CDR2 SQIVND (reference sequence). V dropped 7 bases and J dropped 2 bases, with 12 bases sitting between them. CDR3 length equals 14 residues. CDR3 sequence (DNA): TGTGCCAGTACCTTGACCCAATCCAAAAACATTCAGTACTTC. Translated, it gives CASTLTQSKNIQYF.

The V gene is TRBV14, the J gene TRBJ1-6, with unresolved D. The CDR3 spans 14 residues. V lost 1 base, J lost 10 bases, and 11 bases lay in between. The germline V gene has CDR1 SGHDN and CDR2 FVKESK. CDR3 sequence: CASSQVSGNSPLHF. In DNA form, the CDR3 reads TGTGCCAGCAGCCAAGTTTCGGGAAACTCACCCCTCCACTTT.

This clone was counted between two and nine times. The chain couples TRBV9 to TRBJ1-1; TRBD1 is a possible D gene (6 bases). V lost 0 bases and J 5 bases, leaving 11 bases between the germline ends. The CDR3 sequence is 14 residues long. CDR1 SGDLS and CDR2 YYNGEE come from the germline V gene. The CDR3 DNA follows: TGTGCCAGCAGCGTAGCGGGGGGCGGGACTGAAGCTTTCTTT. Encoded protein: CASSVAGGGTEAFF.

This clone appeared a few times. At one end the junction does not follow the germline gene, possibly because of a read error. The chain links TRBV5-5 to TRBJ2-2, with D unresolved. The germline V gene encodes CDR1 SGHKS and CDR2 YYEKEE (reference sequence). The CDR3 runs 14 residues. CDR3 residues: CASSLDRATVELFF. The CDR3 region has the DNA TGTGCCAGCAGCTTGGACCGTGCCACCGTGGAGCTGTTTTTT.

The sample holds one count of this clone. CDR3 amino acids: CASSRRRGLAETTDTQYF. DNA for the CDR3: TGTGCCAGCAGCCGAAGAAGAGGACTAGCGGAGACCACAGATACGCAGTATTTT. The V and J genes are TRBV7-9 and TRBJ2-3; 10 bases are shared with TRBD2. Germline trimming cut 5 bases from V and 2 bases from J; bases unmatched to any gene: 13. Germline V gene sequence: CDR1 SEHNR, CDR2 FQNEAQ (reference sequence). This CDR3 is 18 amino acids long.

This clone was recorded a few times. This chain links TRBV27 with TRBJ2-5, with TRBD2 matching over 10 bases. The trim removed 5 bases at V and 3 bases at J, leaving 6 bases unmatched. This CDR3 contains 15 residues. Germline V gene lookup returns CDR1 MNHEY and CDR2 SMNVEV (reference sequence). The CDR3 bases are TGTGCCAGCAGTACCCGGACTAGCGGAAAAGAGACCCAGTACTTC. It is translated as CASSTRTSGKETQYF.